This T cell receptor (beta chain) appears in the sequencing data of a study of identical twins. This clonotype was counted ten times or more. Its antigen is still unknown. Findings and caveats of the study: Partly confounded zero-insertion analyses could result from invariant MAIT and iNKT cells. Where beta out-of-frame sequences were concerned, excess twin sharing was weaker. The abundant beta clonotypes from cord blood had fewer insertions, and memory repertoires had none of this. Recombination models fit unrelated individuals' TCR alpha sharing but underestimated twins'.

TCRdb ran MiXCR on the 5' RACE reads and lists one entry per CDR3 protein. Found here are more than 400,000 distinct CDR3 sequences, roughly 15% of them singletons; the top ten hold around 0.4%. Germline V gene sequence: CDR1 SEHNR, CDR2 FQNEAQ (reference sequence). V lost 3 bases and J 8 bases, leaving 7 bases between the germline ends. This CDR3 comprises 12 residues. These records were also assigned to another study, of yellow fever vaccine responses in identical twins.

Sequences were obtained from CD4+ T cells sorted from blood. The chain employs TRBV7-9 and TRBJ2-2, with D unclear. The TCR sequence derives from a woman aged 18-35 years in good health. CDR3 nucleotides: TGTGCCAGCAGCTTGATTCCGGGGGAGCTGTTTTTT. It yields the protein CASSLIPGELFF.